A single TCR beta chain is shown here with its context. No antigen is known for it. The study ran its PCR with 60 Vbeta and 13 Jbeta primers. The method was immunoSEQ multiplex PCR; TCRdb's version includes in-frame clones alone and lacks a portion of them. The sample has more than 95,000 clones; around four fifths are singletons. These data belong to a study of cytomegalovirus exposure and HLA in healthy donors. Study-level information: One earlier analysis, a look at 150 million to 200 million T cells, found 100 million to 130 million unique TCR beta sequences.

Overall study findings and caveats: Segments of the TCR beta V type were, in most cases, productive about 87% or about 30% of the time in an earlier analysis. Common viral pathogens (according to a later analysis) appeared linked to several of the most significant clusters.

Each of the donors was a healthy bone marrow donor. The origin of this receptor is a woman aged 40 to 55 in good health and CMV-seronegative. The sample was PBMCs.

CDR3 sequence: CASSPFGRAYNEQFF. CDR3 nucleotides: TGTGCCAGCAGCCCTTTCGGGAGGGCGTACAATGAGCAGTTCTTC. V usage is TRBV7-3 and J usage is TRBJ2-1; 8 bases are shared with TRBD2. V gave up 5 bases and J gave up 4 bases; unmatched junction bases: 7. The CDR3 has 15 residues. Germline V lookup: CDR1 SGHTA, CDR2 FQGTGA.